This entry is about one TCR beta chain. Its antigen is still unknown. With a much larger clone just one base away, this may be a read error. Given the absence of the conserved phenylalanine or tryptophan at the CDR3 end, a read error is likely. The length of the CDR3 is 12 residues. Germline CDR1 and CDR2: MDHEN and SYDVKM. The ends were cut back, 8 bases at V and 1 base at J, with 9 bases in the middle. The sample comes from a study of early T cells in non-severe SARS-CoV-2 infection. Points from the study as a whole: In VDJdb matching, anti-spike CD8 responses were favored while private and CD4 specificities went missing.

The TCR library protocol attached unique molecular identifiers to the individual cDNA molecules. TCRdb re-derived calls from the 5' RACE reads in MiXCR, one entry per CDR3 protein. The sample has approximately 81,000 distinct CDR3 sequences; less than 15% are singletons. The sequencing sample was made of whole blood. The chain couples TRBV28 to TRBJ2-7; D gene ambiguous. This sequence was found in an adult who was a healthcare worker with PCR-confirmed SARS-CoV-2 infection or an uninfected control (not recorded which). CDR3 bases: TGTGCCAGCCTCGGTCCTTCCTACGAGCAGTACTCC. Translated, it gives CASLGPSYEQYS.